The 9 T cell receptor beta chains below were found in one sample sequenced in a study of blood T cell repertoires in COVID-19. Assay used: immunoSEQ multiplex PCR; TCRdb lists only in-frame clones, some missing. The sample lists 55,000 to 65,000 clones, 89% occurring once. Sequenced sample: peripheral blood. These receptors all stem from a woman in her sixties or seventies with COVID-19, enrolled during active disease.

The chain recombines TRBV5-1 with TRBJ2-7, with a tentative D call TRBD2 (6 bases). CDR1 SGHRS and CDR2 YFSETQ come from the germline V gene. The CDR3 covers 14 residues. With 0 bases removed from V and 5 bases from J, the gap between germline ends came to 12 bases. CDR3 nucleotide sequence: TGCGCCAGCAGCTTGGGCGGGGACGGTGACGAGCAGTACTTC. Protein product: CASSLGGDGDEQYF.

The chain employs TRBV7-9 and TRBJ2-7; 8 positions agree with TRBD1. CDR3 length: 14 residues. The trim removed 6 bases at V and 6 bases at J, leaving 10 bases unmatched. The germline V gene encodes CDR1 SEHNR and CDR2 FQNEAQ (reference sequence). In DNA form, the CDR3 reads TGTGCCAGCAGGCCGGACAGGGAATGGGGCGAGCAGTACTTC. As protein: CASRPDREWGEQYF.

For the CDR3, the DNA is TGTGCCAGCAGCTTGCCTTCCGAGGGGGAGCTGTTTTTT. Amino acids: CASSLPSEGELFF. The chain uses TRBV13 and TRBJ2-2; D gene ambiguous. Trimming left V 3 bases short and J 8 bases short, with 10 bases between. CDR1 and CDR2 from the germline V gene are PRHDT and FYEKMQ (reference sequence). This CDR3 has 13 amino acids.

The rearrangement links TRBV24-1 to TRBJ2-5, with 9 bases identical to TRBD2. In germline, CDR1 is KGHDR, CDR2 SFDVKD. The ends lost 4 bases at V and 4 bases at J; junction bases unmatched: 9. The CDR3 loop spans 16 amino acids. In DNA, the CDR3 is TGTGCCACCAGTGAGGTTTCGCGGGGGGGCGGAGAGACCCAGTACTTC. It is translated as CATSEVSRGGGETQYF.

The CDR3 loop is CASSATQGVYNEQFF. CDR3 DNA sequence: TGTGCCAGCAGCGCTACACAGGGGGTCTACAATGAGCAGTTCTTC. This chain links TRBV3-1 (or the pseudogene TRBV3-2) with TRBJ2-1, with TRBD1 matching over 8 bases. The CDR3 sequence is 15 residues long. The V segment lost 5 bases and the J segment 3 bases; nucleotides outside the gene matches: 6. The germline V gene encodes CDR1 LGHDT and CDR2 YNNKEL (reference sequence).

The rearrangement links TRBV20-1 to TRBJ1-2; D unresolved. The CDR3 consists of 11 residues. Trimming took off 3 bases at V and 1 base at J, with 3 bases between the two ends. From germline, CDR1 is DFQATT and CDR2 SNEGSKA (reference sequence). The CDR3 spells CSASYNYGYTF. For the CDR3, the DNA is TGCAGTGCTAGTTATAACTATGGCTACACCTTC.

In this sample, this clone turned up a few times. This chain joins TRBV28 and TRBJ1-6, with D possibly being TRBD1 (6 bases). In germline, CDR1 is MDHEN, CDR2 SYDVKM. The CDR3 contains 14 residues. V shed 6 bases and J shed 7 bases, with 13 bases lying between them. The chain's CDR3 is CASRLEGGNSPLHF. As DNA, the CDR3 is TGTGCCAGCAGGCTTGAAGGGGGAAATTCACCCCTCCACTTT.

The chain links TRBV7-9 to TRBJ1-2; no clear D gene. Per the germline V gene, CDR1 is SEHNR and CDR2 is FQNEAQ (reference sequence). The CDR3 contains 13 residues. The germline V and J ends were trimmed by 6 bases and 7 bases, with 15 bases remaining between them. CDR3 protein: CASSLWQDGGYTF. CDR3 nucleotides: TGTGCCAGCAGTCTTTGGCAGGATGGTGGCTACACCTTC.

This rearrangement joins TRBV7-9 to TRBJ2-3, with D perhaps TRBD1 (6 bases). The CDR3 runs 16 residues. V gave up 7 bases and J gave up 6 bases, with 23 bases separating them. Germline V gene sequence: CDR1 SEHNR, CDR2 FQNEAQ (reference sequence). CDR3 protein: CASTSWTVRPMDTQYF. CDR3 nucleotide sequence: TGTGCCAGCACCTCCTGGACAGTGAGGCCCATGGATACGCAGTATTTT.